This T cell receptor beta chain was recovered during a study of beta chain features in type 1 diabetes. With regard to this clone: The antigen is not known.

The study reverse transcribed the entire isolated RNA, so it sequenced expressed TCRB transcripts. Using immunoSEQ multiplex PCR, the repertoire was profiled, and TCRdb retains in-frame clones only, with some absent. Altogether under 450,000 clones are present, around 15% being singletons, with the ten largest covering 0.019%. Study-wide points: TCRB CDR3 length was moderately but significantly reduced in all four CD4+ subsets of Type 1 diabetes patients.

The receptor comes from a woman aged 18-29 years in good health. Sequencing was carried out using naive CD4+ T cells from blood.

The CDR3 loop is CASSPQGVVYEQYF. The CDR3 nucleotides are TGTGCCAGCTCACCACAGGGAGTAGTCTACGAGCAGTACTTC. This chain uses TRBV18 with TRBJ2-7, with D possibly being TRBD2 (5 bases). Germline V lookup: CDR1 KGHSH, CDR2 LQKENI. The germline V and J ends were trimmed by 1 base and 3 bases, with 10 bases remaining between them. The CDR3 is made up of 14 amino acids.